One sample yielded the 17 T cell receptor beta chains listed below, sequenced in a study of shared clonotypes between healthy human individuals. Sequencing was performed with immunoSEQ multiplex PCR; in TCRdb, only in-frame clones are kept and a portion is missing. The sample includes about 2.3 million clones, 93% of them seen just once. Sequencing was done on a sample of naive CD4+ T cells from PBMCs. Subset given: CD45RA+ positively selected. These receptors originate from a man between 18 and 35 years old in good health. Some clones in this sample may be carry-over from other donors' samples.

This chain connects TRBV5-1 to TRBJ2-1; 9 nucleotides match TRBD2. CDR1 and CDR2 from the germline V gene are SGHRS and YFSETQ. The J segment lost 6 bases and the V segment lost 4 bases, leaving 8 bases of the junction unmatched. The CDR3 sequence is 15 residues long. The CDR3 region has the DNA TGCGCCAGCAGCCCCCCCGGGACTAGCCGCAATGAGCAGTTCTTC. Its translation: CASSPPGTSRNEQFF.

As for this clone: Other DNA sequences in this specimen translate into the identical CDR3. The V gene is TRBV5-4, the J gene TRBJ2-3; possibly TRBD1 for D (6 bases). The germline gives CDR1 SGHNT, CDR2 YYREEE (reference sequence). V shed 3 bases and J shed 3 bases, with 8 bases lying between them. The CDR3 totals 13 residues. The chain's CDR3 is CASSSTGTDTQYF. CDR3 nucleotide sequence: TGTGCCAGCAGCTCCACAGGGACAGATACGCAGTATTTT.

J is TRBJ2-7 and V is TRBV5-4; the match to TRBD2 covers 7 bases. Per the germline V gene, CDR1 is SGHNT and CDR2 is YYREEE (reference sequence). The V segment lost 3 bases and the J segment 6 bases; nucleotides outside the gene matches: 0. The CDR3 contains 11 residues. The CDR3 loop is CASSWEGEQYF. CDR3 bases: TGTGCCAGCAGCTGGGAGGGCGAGCAGTACTTC.

V is TRBV4-3 and J is TRBJ2-2; no clear D. Per the germline V gene, CDR1 is LGHNA and CDR2 is YSLEER. The V end lost 0 bases, the J end lost 0 bases, and 5 bases lay between the germline ends. The CDR3 has 15 residues. CDR3 in DNA: TGCGCCAGCAGCCAAGAGGCATCGAACACCGGGGAGCTGTTTTTT. Protein: CASSQEASNTGELFF.

This rearrangement joins TRBV11-2 to TRBJ2-5; no definite D call. V was shortened by 3 bases and J by 5 bases, with 4 bases between the two germline ends. CDR1 and CDR2 from the germline V gene are SGHAT and FQNNGV. This CDR3 has 11 residues. CDR3 loop: CASSFPETQYF. CDR3 coding DNA: TGTGCCAGCAGCTTTCCCGAGACCCAGTACTTC. Supplemented by reference TRBV11-2 and TRBJ2-5, the full variable domain reads EAGVAQSPRYKIIEKRQSVAFWCNPISGHATLYWYQQILGQGPKLLIQFQNNGVVDDSQLPKDRFSAERLKGVDSTLKIQPAKLEDSAVYLCASSFPETQYFGPGTRLLVL.

To note about this clone: This same CDR3 is encoded by further DNA sequences in the sample. The rearrangement links TRBV10-3 to TRBJ1-3; D remains unclear. The germline CDR1 and CDR2 sequences are ENHRY and SYGVKD. V lost 0 bases, J lost 4 bases, and 4 bases lay in between. The CDR3 length is 13 residues. The DNA for the CDR3 is TGTGCCATCAGTGAGTCAACAGGAAACACCATATATTTT. Encoded protein: CAISESTGNTIYF.

A remark on this clone: The sample contains more than one DNA sequence encoding this CDR3. CDR3: CASSPPGASTDTQYF. The CDR3 bases are TGTGCCAGCTCACCACCAGGCGCGAGCACAGATACGCAGTATTTT. The chain has TRBV18 and TRBJ2-3, with D hard to call. The V gene lost 0 bases and the J gene lost 0 bases, with 7 bases spanning the gap. Per germline, CDR1 KGHSH and CDR2 LQKENI. CDR3 length: 15 amino acids.

V usage is TRBV6-6 and J usage is TRBJ2-7, with no clear D. The germline V gene encodes CDR1 MNHNY and CDR2 SVGAGI (reference sequence). V dropped 6 bases and J dropped 1 base, with 13 bases sitting between them. CDR3 length: 14 amino acids. As DNA, the CDR3 is TGTGCCAGCAGGCCGGACGCCCCATCCTACGAGCAGTACTTC. Protein sequence: CASRPDAPSYEQYF.

This chain joins TRBV6-1 and TRBJ1-5; TRBD1 agrees at 7 bases. V lost 2 bases to trimming and J lost 6 bases; unmatched junction nucleotides: 7. This CDR3 region has 15 residues. In germline, CDR1 is MNHNS, CDR2 SASEGT. CDR3: CASSEWRGLSQPQHF. The CDR3, as DNA: TGTGCCAGCAGTGAATGGAGGGGGCTGAGTCAGCCCCAGCATTTT.

This chain joins TRBV19 and TRBJ2-1; possible D gene TRBD1, 5 bases. The CDR3 runs 14 residues. Germline V gives CDR1 LNHDA, CDR2 SQIVND (reference sequence). Trimming removed 5 bases at V and 7 bases at J, with 15 bases between. DNA for the CDR3: TGTGCCAGTAGTCGGACACAGGATACGAATGAGCAGTTCTTC. Translating gives CASSRTQDTNEQFF. Full variable domain (remainder filled in from reference TRBV19 and TRBJ2-1): DGGITQSPKYLFRKEGQNVTLSCEQNLNHDAMYWYRQDPGQGLRLIYYSQIVNDFQKGDIAEGYSVSREKKESFPLTVTSAQKNPTAFYLCASSRTQDTNEQFFGPGTRLTVL.

V usage is TRBV5-6 and J usage is TRBJ2-3, with 7 bases matching TRBD1. The CDR3 contains 14 residues. CDR1 and CDR2 (germline): SGHDT, YYEEEE. V lost 3 bases, J lost 0 bases, and 1 base stayed unmatched. DNA of the CDR3: TGTGCCAGCAGCTCAGGGGGTAGCACAGATACGCAGTATTTT. Protein sequence: CASSSGGSTDTQYF.

This chain connects TRBV25-1 to TRBJ1-5, with a weak D call TRBD1 (6 bases). Germline values: CDR1 MGHDK, CDR2 SYGVNS. The V and J ends lost 3 bases and 1 base respectively, with 13 bases between them. CDR3 size: 16 residues. CDR3 sequence: CASSDSRGGSNQPQHF. The CDR3 DNA sequence: TGTGCCAGCAGTGATTCCAGGGGTGGGAGCAATCAGCCCCAGCATTTT. Combining the CDR3 with reference TRBV25-1 and TRBJ1-5 gives the whole variable domain EADIYQTPRYLVIGTGKKITLECSQTMGHDKMYWYQQDPGMELHLIHYSYGVNSTEKGDLSSESTVSRIRTEHFPLTLESARPSHTSQYLCASSDSRGGSNQPQHFGDGTRLSIL.

The chain joins TRBV5-4 to TRBJ2-2, with D unresolved. This CDR3 is 14 amino acids long. V was trimmed by 10 bases and J by 8 bases, leaving 21 bases between them. Germline V gene data show CDR1 as SGHNT and CDR2 as YYREEE (reference sequence). In nucleotides, the CDR3 is TGTGCCGGCACCGGGCCAGGTTTAACGGGGGAGCTGTTTTTT. Protein: CAGTGPGLTGELFF.

V is TRBV9 and J is TRBJ2-7; D is undetermined. Germline CDR1 and CDR2: SGDLS and YYNGEE. The ends were cut back, 3 bases at V and 5 bases at J, with 12 bases in the middle. The length of the CDR3 is 13 residues. CDR3 DNA: TGTGCCAGCAGCGAGGGCCTGTGGGACGAGCAGTACTTC. Translating it yields CASSEGLWDEQYF.

Comments on this clone: The same CDR3 arises from other DNA sequences in this sample as well. The rearrangement joins TRBV2 to TRBJ2-5; D remains ambiguous. CDR3 length: 11 amino acids. V lost 5 bases and J 4 bases, leaving 5 bases between the germline ends. The V gene's germline CDR1 is SNHLY and CDR2 FYNNEI. For the CDR3, the DNA is TGTGCCAGCAGTACGCGAGAGACCCAGTACTTC. Translated, it gives CASSTRETQYF.

The V gene is TRBV25-1, the J gene TRBJ2-7; D not certain. Germline CDR1 MGHDK, CDR2 SYGVNS. With 11 bases removed from V and 0 bases from J, the gap between germline ends came to 11 bases. The CDR3 is made up of 12 amino acids. This CDR3 reads CAASSGSYEQYF. CDR3 coding DNA: TGTGCCGCGTCAAGTGGCTCCTACGAGCAGTACTTC.

For the CDR3, the DNA is TGTGCCAGTCGTGCATCCGGGACAGTTAACACTGAAGCTTTCTTT. The encoded protein is CASRASGTVNTEAFF. This chain joins TRBV5-4 and TRBJ1-1; 7 bases fit TRBD1. The CDR3 has 15 residues. V was pared by 8 bases and J by 2 bases, with 12 bases of the junction left unmatched. Per germline, CDR1 SGHNT and CDR2 YYREEE (reference sequence).